This entry concerns a single TCR beta chain. The antigen remains unidentified. The CDR3 runs to 12 residues. From germline, CDR1 is SGHTA and CDR2 FQGNSA. Trimming stripped 1 base from V and 15 bases from J, with 13 bases between. Repertoires were generated with immunoSEQ multiplex PCR, while TCRdb's copy carries only in-frame clones and drops some. The sample has about 79,000 clones; about 88% are singletons. This specimen belongs to a study of OX40 agonist ivuxolimab in advanced cancers. At the level of the study: Subjects had a mean age of around 60 years, with a range of roughly 23 to 80; around 80% were male.

Findings and limits, study-wide: No antigen was identified for the clonally expanded peripheral T cells. Clonal expansion by week 6 occurred in CD4+ and CD8+ blood T cells (at 0.1 to 3.0 mg/kg).

The TCR was taken from an adult with an advanced solid tumor such as melanoma, head and neck, liver or kidney cancer. The V gene is TRBV7-2, the J gene TRBJ2-1; TRBD2 is a possible D gene (6 bases). The sample consisted of CD4+ or CD8+ T cells sorted from blood, taken in a trial of the OX40 agonist ivuxolimab. The DNA for the CDR3 is TGTGCCAGCAGCTTAGAACGGGAGCGTCGGTTCTTC. Protein: CASSLERERRFF.